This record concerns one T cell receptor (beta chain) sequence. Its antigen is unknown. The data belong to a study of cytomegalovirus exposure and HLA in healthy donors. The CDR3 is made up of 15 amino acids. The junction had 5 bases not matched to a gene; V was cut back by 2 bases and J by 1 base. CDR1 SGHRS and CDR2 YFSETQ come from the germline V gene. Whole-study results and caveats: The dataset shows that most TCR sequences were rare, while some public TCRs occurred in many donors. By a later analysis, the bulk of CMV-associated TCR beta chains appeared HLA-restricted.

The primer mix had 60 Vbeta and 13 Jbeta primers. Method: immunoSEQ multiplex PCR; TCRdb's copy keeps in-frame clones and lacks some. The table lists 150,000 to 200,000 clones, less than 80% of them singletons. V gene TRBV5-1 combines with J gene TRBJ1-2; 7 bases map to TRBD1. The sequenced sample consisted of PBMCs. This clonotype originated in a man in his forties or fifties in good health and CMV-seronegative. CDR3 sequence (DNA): TGCGCCAGCAGCTTCACGGGACAGAATAACTATGGCTACACCTTC. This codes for CASSFTGQNNYGYTF.